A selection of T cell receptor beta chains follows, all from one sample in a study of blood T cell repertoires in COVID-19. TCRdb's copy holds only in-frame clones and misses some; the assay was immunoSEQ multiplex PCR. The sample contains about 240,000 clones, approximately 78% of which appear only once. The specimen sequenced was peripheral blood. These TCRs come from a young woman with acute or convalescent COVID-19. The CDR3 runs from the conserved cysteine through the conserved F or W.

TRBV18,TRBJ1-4,CASSPRTGVEEKLFF
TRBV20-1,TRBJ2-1,CSASSGSGRLWEQFF
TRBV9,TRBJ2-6,CASSVAGRAGANVLTF
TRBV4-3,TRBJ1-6,CASSQGGGSNSPLHF
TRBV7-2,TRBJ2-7,CASSARERALYEQYF
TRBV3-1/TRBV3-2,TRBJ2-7,CASSTQSLAGVKQYF
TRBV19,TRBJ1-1,CASSIVGGNTEAFF
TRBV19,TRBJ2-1,CASIEAGSRYPTYNEQFF
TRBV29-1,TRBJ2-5,CSVDGRGQETQYF
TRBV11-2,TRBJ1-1,CASTLLANTEAFF